This T cell receptor (beta chain) was documented in a study of human T cells and chemical hapten exposure. Library construction involved attaching unique molecular identifiers to individual cDNA molecules, which allowed quantitative, reproducible TCR counting. TCRdb reanalysed the RACE reads using MiXCR and keeps one entry per CDR3 protein. Counted here are under 65,000 distinct CDR3 sequences, around 9.4% occurring once; the ten biggest clones make up more than 13%. Per the germline V gene, CDR1 is LGHNA and CDR2 is YSLEER. The CDR3 consists of 16 residues. Trimming took 2 bases from V and 2 from J; bases not matched to a gene: 8. This clonotype was observed a handful of times. The time point: pre-sensitization, week 0. The sample's treatment: therapeutic diphenylcyclopropenone sensitization with weekly scalp DPC. Ahead of each patch test application, blood was drawn.

The source was whole blood, collected in connection with sensitization to the hapten diphenylcyclopropenone (DPC). This chain joins TRBV4-3 and TRBJ1-2; the match to TRBD1 covers 7 bases. The receptor was isolated from a middle-aged woman with alopecia areata. Some clones in this sample may be carry-over from other donors' samples. The CDR3 is CASSQHPTGKNYGYTF. CDR3 DNA: TGCGCCAGCAGCCAACATCCGACAGGGAAGAACTATGGCTACACCTTC.